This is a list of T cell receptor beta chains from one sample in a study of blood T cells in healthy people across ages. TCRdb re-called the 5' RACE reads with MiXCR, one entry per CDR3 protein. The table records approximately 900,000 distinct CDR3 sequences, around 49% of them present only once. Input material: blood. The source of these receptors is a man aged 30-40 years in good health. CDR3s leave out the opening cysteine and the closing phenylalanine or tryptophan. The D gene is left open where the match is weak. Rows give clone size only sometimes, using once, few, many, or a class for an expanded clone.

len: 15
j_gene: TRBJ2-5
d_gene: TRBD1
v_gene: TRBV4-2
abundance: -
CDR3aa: ASSQDYEGQGVETQY

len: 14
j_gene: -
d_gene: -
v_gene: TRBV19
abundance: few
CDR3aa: ASSQPDDRSDYEQY

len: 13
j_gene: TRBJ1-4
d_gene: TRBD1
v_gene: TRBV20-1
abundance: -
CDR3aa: SATGQGASNEKLF

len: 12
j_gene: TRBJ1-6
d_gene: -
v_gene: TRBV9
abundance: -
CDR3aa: ASSRQGSGSPLH

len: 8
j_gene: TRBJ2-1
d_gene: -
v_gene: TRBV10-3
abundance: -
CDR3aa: AIGGREQF

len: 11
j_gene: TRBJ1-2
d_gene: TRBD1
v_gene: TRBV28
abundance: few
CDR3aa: ATEDRSDYGYT

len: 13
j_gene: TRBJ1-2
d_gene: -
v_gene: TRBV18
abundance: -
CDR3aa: ASSPEALAHYGYT

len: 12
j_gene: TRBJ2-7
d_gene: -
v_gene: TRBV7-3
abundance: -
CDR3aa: ASSLAPVLGEQY

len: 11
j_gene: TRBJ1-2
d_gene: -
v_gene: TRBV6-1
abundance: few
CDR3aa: ASSDITSGGYT

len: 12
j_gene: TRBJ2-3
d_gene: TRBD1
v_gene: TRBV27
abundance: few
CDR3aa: ASRWTGGPDTQY

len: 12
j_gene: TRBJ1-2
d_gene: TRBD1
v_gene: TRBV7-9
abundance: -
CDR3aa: ASRLGQALGGYT

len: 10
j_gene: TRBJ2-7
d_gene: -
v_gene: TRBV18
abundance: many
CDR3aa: ASSPTVYEQY

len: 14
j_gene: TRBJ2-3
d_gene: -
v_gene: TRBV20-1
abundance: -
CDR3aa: SAPRSRGVRSGTQY

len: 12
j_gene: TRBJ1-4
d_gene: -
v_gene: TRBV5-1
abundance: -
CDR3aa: ASSLGDGDEKLF

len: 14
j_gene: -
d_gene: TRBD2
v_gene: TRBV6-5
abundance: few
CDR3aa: ASSRVSGGQPETQY

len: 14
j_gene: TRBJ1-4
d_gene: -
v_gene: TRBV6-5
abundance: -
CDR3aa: ASSSGEVPVNEKLF

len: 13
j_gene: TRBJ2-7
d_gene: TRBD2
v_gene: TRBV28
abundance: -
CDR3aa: ASTESGGISYEQY

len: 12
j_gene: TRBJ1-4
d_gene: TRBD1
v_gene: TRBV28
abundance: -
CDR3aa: ASSLRGPTEKLF

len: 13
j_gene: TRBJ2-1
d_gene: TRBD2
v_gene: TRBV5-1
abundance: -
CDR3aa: ASSFGTSVHNEQF

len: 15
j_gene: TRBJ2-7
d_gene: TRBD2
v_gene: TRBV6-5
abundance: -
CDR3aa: ASSYRTSGRTSYEQY

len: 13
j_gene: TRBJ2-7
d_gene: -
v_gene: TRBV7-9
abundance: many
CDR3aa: ASSYTQGPFYEQY

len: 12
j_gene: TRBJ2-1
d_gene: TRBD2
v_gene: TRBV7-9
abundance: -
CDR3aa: ASSFGLAENEQF

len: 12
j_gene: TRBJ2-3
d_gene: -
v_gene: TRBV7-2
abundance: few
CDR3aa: ASSFAGRSDTQY

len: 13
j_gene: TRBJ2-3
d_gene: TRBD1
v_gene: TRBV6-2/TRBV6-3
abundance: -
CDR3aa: ASSDTGTGALMQY

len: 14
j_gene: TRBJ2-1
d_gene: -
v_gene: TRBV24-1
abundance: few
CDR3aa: ATSDGQGPLVNEQF

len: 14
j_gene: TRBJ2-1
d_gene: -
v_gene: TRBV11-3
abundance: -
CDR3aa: ASSSTRGLSYNEQF

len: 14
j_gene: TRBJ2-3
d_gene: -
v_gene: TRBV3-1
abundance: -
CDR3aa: ASSPRGSGRTDTQY